This record looks at one TCR beta chain sequence and its context. Its matching antigen is unknown. This record belongs to a study of Ad26.COV2.S vaccination and SARS-CoV-2 variants. Turning to the study itself: Vaccine-arm donor from the placebo-controlled COV1001 Ad26.COV2.S trial. By the intramuscular route, Ad26.COV2.S was given once, or twice 56 days apart. Broader study findings: The authors reported substantial breadth in spike-specific CD8+ and CD4+ T cell responses after vaccination.

Treatment: around 19 received Ad26.COV2.S at low or high dose, single or two shots; about 5 received placebo; per-sample allocation not given. Material that was analyzed had been drawn on day 63 after the first vaccine or placebo injection. The repertoire was sequenced with immunoSEQ multiplex PCR; TCRdb's copy has only in-frame clones and lacks some. The sample has about 400,000 clones, around 82% seen once; the top ten hold roughly 7.4%. Material: peripheral blood, obtained in a trial of Ad26.COV2.S vaccine versus placebo. This receptor was identified in a person aged 18-60 years who received the Ad26.COV2.S COVID-19 vaccine or a placebo.

In DNA form, the CDR3 reads TGCGCCAGCAGAGTCGGGCCCGGGGAAGAGACCCAGTACTTC. It encodes CASRVGPGEETQYF. The rearrangement links TRBV5-1 to TRBJ2-5, with a tentative D call TRBD2 (5 bases). The CDR3 sequence is 14 residues long. Germline V gene lookup returns CDR1 SGHRS and CDR2 YFSETQ. The V end was cut by 5 bases, the J end by 3 bases, with 14 bases between.